This TCR beta chain was found in a study of metastatic and nonmetastatic thyroid tumors. Overall study: Repertoires were compared across blood and tumor or nodule tissue from malignant and benign thyroid patients.

Trimming removed 4 bases at V and 5 bases at J, with 18 bases between. The CDR3 contains 15 residues. Germline V gene sequence: CDR1 SNHLY, CDR2 FYNNEI. TCRdb re-clonotyped the PCR reads via MiXCR. The repertoire holds 30,000 to 35,000 clones, with around 17% as singletons. This clone was detected ten times or more. Other DNA sequences in this sample translate to the same CDR3. Ahead of thyroid surgery, no patient had received treatment of any kind. This chain links TRBV2 with TRBJ2-7; D is possibly TRBD1 or TRBD2 (5 bases each). Sequenced: blood. This receptor was obtained from a female donor with papillary thyroid cancer or a benign thyroid nodule (not recorded which). Some clones in this sample may be carry-over from other donors' samples. The CDR3 loop reads CASSGGPGPLDEQYF. In DNA form, the CDR3 reads TGTGCCAGCAGTGGTGGGCCGGGGCCGTTGGACGAGCAGTACTTC. Together with reference TRBV2 and TRBJ2-7, the CDR3 gives the full variable domain: EPEVTQTPSHQVTQMGQEVILRCVPISNHLYFYWYRQILGQKVEFLVSFYNNEISEKSEIFDDQFSVERPDGSNFTLKIRSTKLEDSAMYFCASSGGPGPLDEQYFGPGTRLTVT.